Described below is a single T cell receptor beta chain sequence and its context. Documented time point: patch test 2, 6 weeks after DPC sensitization. The treatment here: therapeutic diphenylcyclopropenone sensitization with weekly scalp DPC. This entry is derived from a study of human T cells and chemical hapten exposure. Using its own MiXCR run on the RACE reads, TCRdb lists one record per CDR3 protein. The sample consists of approximately 75,000 distinct CDR3 sequences, around 7.9% of them appearing once. This TCR was sampled from a woman aged 45-59 years with alopecia areata. Some clones in this sample may be carry-over from other donors' samples. Material: whole blood, obtained in connection with sensitization to the hapten diphenylcyclopropenone (DPC).

The CDR3 DNA sequence: TGTGCCAGCAGCCCGAGCCCTCAGACGGGACTAGCGAGAAAAGCGACAGATACGCAGTATTTT. As protein: CASSPSPQTGLARKATDTQYF. The chain links TRBV5-6 to TRBJ2-3; 10 positions match TRBD2. With V trimmed by 4 bases and J by 3 bases, 23 bases remained unmatched. The germline gives CDR1 SGHDT, CDR2 YYEEEE. This CDR3 has 21 residues.